This TCR beta chain was profiled in a study of T cells after yellow fever vaccination (dated by TCRdb to between 2018 and 2020). In the study overall: The SMART-Seq v4 Ultra Low Input RNA kit was used to prepare libraries from fractions with low cell numbers. Blood was collected at multiple timepoints before and after primary and secondary immunization, and bulk PBMC replicates and cell subsets were isolated. Two healthy male donors, one aged 18 to 30 and one aged 30 to 40 years, made up the cohort. To follow T-cell clones before and after primary and booster YFV17D yellow fever vaccination, bulk TCR alpha and beta repertoires were sequenced over time. Overall results and qualifications from the work: Most clones expanded after primary vaccination (around 96% of CD4 and 80% to 90% of CD8) were re-detected after the booster, suggesting that broad memory maintenance occurred. A small fraction of clonotypes showed up in both the CD4 and CD8 compartments, probably as a result of convergent recombination. The secondary T-cell response was found to be weaker but faster than the primary response, with a peak reached on day 5 rather than on day 15. Because the study included only a couple of donors, the extent to which the findings can be generalized is limited. Because abundant contaminating clonotypes from the bulk population could be contained in FACS-sorted repertoires, computational filtering was required.

The treatment or condition label on this specimen signifies: live attenuated yellow fever vaccine strain. A standard Ficoll-Paque protocol was used to isolate PBMCs from peripheral blood. Dynabeads CD4 and CD8 positive selection kits were used to isolate CD4 and CD8 T-cell fractions. TriZol was used to extract RNA from bulk PBMCs, CD4 and CD8 fractions, and dextramer-positive and dextramer-negative fractions. This clonotype was counted many times. Its antigen has not been determined. Base-call qualities are not available, and no considerably larger clone is one nucleotide away. CDR1 and CDR2, per the germline V gene, are MNHEY and SVGEGT. The CDR3 runs 12 residues from the cysteine to the phenylalanine. The kept DNA is CDR3 alone, 36 bases in frame from the first base. V loses 1 base, J loses 7 bases, and the germline ends lie 2 bases apart. TCR cDNA was made using 5'RACE template switching, a step that added a universal primer site and unique molecular identifiers. Priming of cDNA synthesis was performed from both the TCR alpha and TCR beta constant segments. Library amplification used two PCR steps, and the second PCR step added sample barcodes and sequencing adapters. Sequencing of libraries was performed on Illumina HiSeq 2500 (2x100 bp) or NovaSeq (2x150 bp). Per the original workflow: Reads were demultiplexed and collapsed into UMI consensus sequences with MIGEC, and V(D)J alignment was performed with MiXCR. Using edgeR on replicate PBMC samples, clonotypes were called vaccine-responding if FDR was below 0.01 and the log2 fold change was above 5 up to day 15. Each bulk clonotype received a CD4 or CD8 identity based on whether the sequenced CD4 or CD8 repertoire contained that clonotype at higher abundance. TCRdb reprocessed the public reads (quality trimming at Q25 with fastp, clone calling with MiXCR) and kept in-frame beta chains. Entries are consolidated by CDR3 protein sequence, retaining the most common genes and DNA. These V and J calls originate from TCRdb's pipeline instead of the authors' own analysis. The sample includes 110,000 or so distinct CDR3 sequences, with around 6.7% observed a single time. More than 2.5% of the sample goes to the ten largest clones.

This sequence originates from a young man who received the YFV17D yellow fever vaccine. The chain is encoded by TRBV6-2 or TRBV6-3 joined to TRBJ1-6; the D gene lacks a confident call. Specimen: CD4+ T cells sorted from PBMCs, collected about 49 days after the first yellow fever vaccination. The CDR3 is CASSYFNSPLHF. The base sequence is TGTGCCAGCAGTTACTTCAATTCACCCCTCCACTTT.